Reported below is one TCR beta chain. These data belong to a study of T cells in tumors after PD-1 blockade. Study as a whole: Patients had no prior checkpoint blockade, systemic immunosuppressants, or anti-cancer therapy within 4 weeks. Some patients also took daily vismodegib 150 mg during anti-PD-1 treatment. Mean per blood sample: some 100,000 templates (roughly 22,000-257,772), some 40,000 unique clonotypes.

V lost 4 bases and J lost 0; bases outside the gene matches: 6. Germline CDR1 is LGHNA and CDR2 is YNFKEQ. This CDR3 has 17 residues. Produced via immunoSEQ multiplex PCR; TCRdb's table is partial and in-frame only. Altogether tens of thousands of clones are present, around 67% being singletons, with the ten largest covering about 4.4%. The genes are TRBV4-2 and TRBJ2-1, with TRBD2 matching 10 bases. The clonotype was recovered from a human donor with basal cell carcinoma. This specimen consisted of PBMCs, obtained after anti-PD-1 treatment. The CDR3 DNA sequence: TGTGCCAGCAGCCCACGACTAGCGGGCACCTCCTACAATGAGCAGTTCTTC. Translation: CASSPRLAGTSYNEQFF.